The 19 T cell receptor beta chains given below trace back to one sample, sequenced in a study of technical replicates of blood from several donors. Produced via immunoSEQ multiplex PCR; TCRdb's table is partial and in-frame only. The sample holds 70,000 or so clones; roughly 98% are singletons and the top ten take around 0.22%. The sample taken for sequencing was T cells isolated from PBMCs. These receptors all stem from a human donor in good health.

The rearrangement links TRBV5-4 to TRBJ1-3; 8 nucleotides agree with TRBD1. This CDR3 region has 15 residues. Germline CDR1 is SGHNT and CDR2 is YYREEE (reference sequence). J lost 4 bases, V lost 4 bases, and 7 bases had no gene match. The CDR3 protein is CASSKGQAQGNTIYF. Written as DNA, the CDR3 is TGTGCCAGCAGCAAGGGACAGGCTCAAGGAAACACCATATATTTT.

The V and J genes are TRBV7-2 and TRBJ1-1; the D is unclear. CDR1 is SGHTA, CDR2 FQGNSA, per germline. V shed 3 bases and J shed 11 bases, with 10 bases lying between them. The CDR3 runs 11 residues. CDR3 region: CASSFEREAFF. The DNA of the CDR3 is TGTGCCAGCAGCTTTGAGAGGGAGGCTTTCTTT.

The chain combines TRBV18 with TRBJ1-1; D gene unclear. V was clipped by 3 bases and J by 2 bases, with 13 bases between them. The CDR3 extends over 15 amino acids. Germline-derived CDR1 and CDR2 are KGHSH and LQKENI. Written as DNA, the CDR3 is TGTGCCAGCTCACCGCCAGGTTATAGAAACACTGAAGCTTTCTTT. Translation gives CASSPPGYRNTEAFF.

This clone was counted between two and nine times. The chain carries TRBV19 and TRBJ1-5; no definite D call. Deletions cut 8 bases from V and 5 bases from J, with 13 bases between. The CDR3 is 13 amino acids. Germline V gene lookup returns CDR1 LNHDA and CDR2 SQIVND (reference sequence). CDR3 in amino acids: CASSQALDQPQHF. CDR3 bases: TGTGCCAGTTCTCAGGCCTTGGATCAGCCCCAGCATTTT.

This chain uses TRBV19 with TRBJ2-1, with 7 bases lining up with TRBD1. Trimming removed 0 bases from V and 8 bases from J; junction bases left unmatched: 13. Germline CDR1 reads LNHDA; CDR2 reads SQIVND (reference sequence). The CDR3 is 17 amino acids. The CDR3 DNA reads TGTGCCAGTAGTATAGACCAACCTACAGGGGAAGGGGATGAGCAGTTCTTC. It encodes CASSIDQPTGEGDEQFF. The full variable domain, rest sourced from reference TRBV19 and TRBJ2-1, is DGGITQSPKYLFRKEGQNVTLSCEQNLNHDAMYWYRQDPGQGLRLIYYSQIVNDFQKGDIAEGYSVSREKKESFPLTVTSAQKNPTAFYLCASSIDQPTGEGDEQFFGPGTRLTVL.

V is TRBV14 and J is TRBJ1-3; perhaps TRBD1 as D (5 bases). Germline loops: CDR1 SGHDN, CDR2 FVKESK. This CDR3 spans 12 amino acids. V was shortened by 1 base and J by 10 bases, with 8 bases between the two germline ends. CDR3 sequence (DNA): TGTGCCAGCAGCCAAGTAGCAGGGACCATATATTTT. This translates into CASSQVAGTIYF.

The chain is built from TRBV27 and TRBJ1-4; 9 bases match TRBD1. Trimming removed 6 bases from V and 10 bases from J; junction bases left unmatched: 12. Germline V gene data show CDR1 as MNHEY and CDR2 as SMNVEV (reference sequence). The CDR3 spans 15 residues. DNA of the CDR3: TGTGCCAGCAGGAGACCGGGACAGGGCATAGGAAAACTGTTTTTT. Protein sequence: CASRRPGQGIGKLFF.

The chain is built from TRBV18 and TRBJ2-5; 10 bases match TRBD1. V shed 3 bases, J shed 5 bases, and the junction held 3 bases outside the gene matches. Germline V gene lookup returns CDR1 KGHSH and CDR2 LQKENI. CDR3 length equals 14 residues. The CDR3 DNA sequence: TGTGCCAGCTCACCCGGACAGGGGGGTGAGACCCAGTACTTC. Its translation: CASSPGQGGETQYF.

The CDR3 spells CASSQLAGQYNEQFF. DNA of the CDR3: TGTGCCAGCAGTCAGTTGGCAGGGCAATACAATGAGCAGTTCTTC. The V call is TRBV27, the J call TRBJ2-1; D may be TRBD1 (5 bases). V lost 5 bases and J 4 bases, leaving 15 bases between the germline ends. CDR1 MNHEY and CDR2 SMNVEV come from the germline V gene (reference sequence). The CDR3 contains 15 residues.

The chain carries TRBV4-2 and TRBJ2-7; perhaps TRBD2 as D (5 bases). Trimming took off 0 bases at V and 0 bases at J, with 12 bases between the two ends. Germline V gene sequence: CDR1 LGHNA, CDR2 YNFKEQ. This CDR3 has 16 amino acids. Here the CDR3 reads CASSQDVAPSSYEQYF. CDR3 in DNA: TGTGCCAGCAGCCAAGATGTAGCGCCGAGCTCCTACGAGCAGTACTTC.

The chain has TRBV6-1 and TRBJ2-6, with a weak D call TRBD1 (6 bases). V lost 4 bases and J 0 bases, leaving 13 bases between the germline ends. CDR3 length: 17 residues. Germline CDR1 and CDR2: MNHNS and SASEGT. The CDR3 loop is CASSAVTGNSGANVLTF. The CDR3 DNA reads TGTGCCAGCAGTGCAGTTACAGGGAACTCTGGGGCCAACGTCCTGACTTTC.

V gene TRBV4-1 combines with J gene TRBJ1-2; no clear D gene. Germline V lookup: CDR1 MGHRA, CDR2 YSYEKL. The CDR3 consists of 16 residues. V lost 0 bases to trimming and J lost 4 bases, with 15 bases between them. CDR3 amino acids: CASSQDLSVRGYGYTF. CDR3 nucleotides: TGCGCCAGCAGCCAAGATCTGTCCGTCAGAGGCTATGGCTACACCTTC.

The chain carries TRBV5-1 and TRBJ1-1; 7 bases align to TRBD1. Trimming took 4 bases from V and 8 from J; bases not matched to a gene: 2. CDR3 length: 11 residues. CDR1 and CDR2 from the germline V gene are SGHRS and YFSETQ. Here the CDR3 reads CASSMDREAFF. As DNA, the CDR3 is TGCGCCAGCAGCATGGACAGGGAAGCTTTCTTT.

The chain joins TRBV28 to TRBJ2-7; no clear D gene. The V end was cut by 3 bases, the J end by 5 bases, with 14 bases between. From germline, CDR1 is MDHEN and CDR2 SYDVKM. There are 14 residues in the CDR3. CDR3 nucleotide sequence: TGTGCCAGCAGTTTCGCCCCAAAACTTCACGAGCAGTACTTC. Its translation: CASSFAPKLHEQYF. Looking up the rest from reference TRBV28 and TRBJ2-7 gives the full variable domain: DVKVTQSSRYLVKRTGEKVFLECVQDMDHENMFWYRQDPGLGLRLIYFSYDVKMKEKGDIPEGYSVSREKKERFSLILESASTNQTSMYLCASSFAPKLHEQYFGPGTRLTVT.

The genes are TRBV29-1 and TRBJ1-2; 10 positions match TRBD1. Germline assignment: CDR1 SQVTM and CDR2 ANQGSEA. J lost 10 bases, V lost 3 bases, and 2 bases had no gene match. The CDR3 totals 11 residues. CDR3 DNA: TGCAGCGTTGAGGGACAGGGGTACTACACCTTC. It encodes CSVEGQGYYTF.

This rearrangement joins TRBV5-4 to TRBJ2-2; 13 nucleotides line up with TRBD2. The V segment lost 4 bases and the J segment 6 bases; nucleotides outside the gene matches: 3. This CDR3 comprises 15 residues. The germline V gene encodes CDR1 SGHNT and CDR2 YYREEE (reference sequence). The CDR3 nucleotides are TGTGCCAGCAGCGGGACTAGCGGGAAAGCCGGGGAGCTGTTTTTT. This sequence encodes CASSGTSGKAGELFF.

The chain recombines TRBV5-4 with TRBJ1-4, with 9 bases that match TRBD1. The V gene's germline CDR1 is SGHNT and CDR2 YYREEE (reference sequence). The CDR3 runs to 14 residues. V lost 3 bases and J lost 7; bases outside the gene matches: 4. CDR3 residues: CASSWDRAGEKLFF. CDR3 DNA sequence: TGTGCCAGCAGCTGGGACAGGGCTGGTGAAAAACTGTTTTTT. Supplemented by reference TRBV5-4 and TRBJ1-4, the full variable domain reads ETGVTQSPTHLIKTRGQQVTLRCSSQSGHNTVSWYQQALGQGPQFIFQYYREEENGRGNFPPRFSGLQFPNYSSELNVNALELDDSALYLCASSWDRAGEKLFFGSGTQLSVL.

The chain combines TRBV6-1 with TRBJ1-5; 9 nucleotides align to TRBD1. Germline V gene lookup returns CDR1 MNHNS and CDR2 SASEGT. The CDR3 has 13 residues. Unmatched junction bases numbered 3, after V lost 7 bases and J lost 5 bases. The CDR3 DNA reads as TGTGCCAGCAACAGGGGGCAGGATCAGCCCCAGCATTTT. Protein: CASNRGQDQPQHF.

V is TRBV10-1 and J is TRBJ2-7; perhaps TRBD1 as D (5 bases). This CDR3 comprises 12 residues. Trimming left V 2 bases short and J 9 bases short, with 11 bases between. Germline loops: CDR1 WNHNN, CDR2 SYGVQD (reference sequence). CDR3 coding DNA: TGCGCCAGCAGTGAGGGGGCTCTAGGGCAGTACTTC. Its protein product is CASSEGALGQYF.